Described below is a single T cell receptor (beta chain) sequence and its context. What it binds is not known. Cells designated naive CD8 were CD45RO-negative and were positively selected for CCR7, with terminally differentiated effector memory CD45RA+ cells excluded. Each sample came from a Caucasian adult donor living in Nashville, Tennessee. The source of the sample is a study of shared clonotypes between healthy human individuals. The CDR3 extends over 14 amino acids. The V end was cut by 8 bases, the J end by 3 bases, with 14 bases between. CDR1 is MNHNS and CDR2 is SASEGT in the germline V gene. Assay: immunoSEQ multiplex PCR; the TCRdb copy retains only in-frame clones and omits some. The sample has under 1 million clones; just over 95% are singletons. Study results and caveats: Sharing across four donors was highest in naive CD4 (about 5%) and lowest in memory CD8 (roughly 0.4%).

The rearrangement links TRBV6-1 to TRBJ1-3; no clear D. This receptor was identified in a man aged 30-40 years in good health. The source material was naive CD8+ T cells sorted from blood. The CDR3 nucleotides read TGTGCCAGCGGCCCGGGGATAAGTGGAAACACCATATATTTT. Encoded protein: CASGPGISGNTIYF.